The 32 T cell receptor beta chains in this list originate from one sample, sequenced in a study of T cell responses to AZD1222 COVID-19 vaccine. The assay was immunoSEQ multiplex PCR, and TCRdb's table has in-frame clones only and misses some. The sample lists about 85,000 clones; over 70% were seen once. The material sequenced was peripheral blood, taken on day 0 of AZD1222 vaccination. Every receptor here comes from an adult in good health.

V gene TRBV11-3 combines with J gene TRBJ2-2, with D perhaps matching TRBD1 (6 bases). Trimming took off 5 bases at V and 3 bases at J, with 13 bases between the two ends. CDR1 and CDR2 from the germline V gene are SGHNT and YENEEA. There are 15 residues in the CDR3. The CDR3 DNA follows: TGTGCCAGCAGCCCCCGGACAGAAGACACCGGGGAGCTGTTTTTT. Its translation: CASSPRTEDTGELFF.

This clone was seen once. CDR3: CASTPEGVNTEAFF. CDR3 nucleotides: TGTGCCAGCACTCCTGAGGGGGTGAACACTGAAGCTTTCTTT. The V gene is TRBV2, the J gene TRBJ1-1; a weak D match, TRBD1 (6 bases). CDR1 and CDR2 from the germline V gene are SNHLY and FYNNEI. CDR3 length: 14 amino acids. V lost 7 bases, J lost 0 bases, and 12 bases lay in between. The whole variable domain, remainder taken from reference TRBV2 and TRBJ1-1, is EPEVTQTPSHQVTQMGQEVILRCVPISNHLYFYWYRQILGQKVEFLVSFYNNEISEKSEIFDDQFSVERPDGSNFTLKIRSTKLEDSAMYFCASTPEGVNTEAFFGQGTRLTVV.

This chain joins TRBV29-1 and TRBJ1-6; D gene unclear. The CDR3 covers 16 residues. The germline V and J ends were trimmed by 8 bases and 8 bases, with 25 bases remaining between them. Germline CDR1 reads SQVTM; CDR2 reads ANQGSEA. The CDR3 loop reads CSTGKAPDRGDSPLHF. For the CDR3, the DNA is TGCAGCACGGGAAAGGCCCCCGATCGCGGGGATTCACCCCTCCACTTT.

This chain uses TRBV11-2 with TRBJ1-1; D is unresolved. The ends were cut back, 3 bases at V and 1 base at J, with 0 bases in the middle. CDR1 is SGHAT, CDR2 FQNNGV, per germline. The CDR3 extends over 11 amino acids. CDR3 in amino acids: CASSLNTEAFF. DNA for the CDR3: TGTGCCAGCAGCTTGAACACTGAAGCTTTCTTT. Variable domain in full (rest from reference TRBV11-2 and TRBJ1-1): EAGVAQSPRYKIIEKRQSVAFWCNPISGHATLYWYQQILGQGPKLLIQFQNNGVVDDSQLPKDRFSAERLKGVDSTLKIQPAKLEDSAVYLCASSLNTEAFFGQGTRLTVV.

The genes are TRBV24-1 and TRBJ2-1; D possibly corresponds to TRBD1 (5 bases). The V gene's germline CDR1 is KGHDR and CDR2 SFDVKD. There are 13 residues in the CDR3. Trimming removed 5 bases at V and 3 bases at J, with 7 bases between. DNA for the CDR3: TGTGCCACCAGTGCAGACAGCTACAATGAGCAGTTCTTC. Amino acid sequence: CATSADSYNEQFF.

The chain combines TRBV29-1 with TRBJ2-1, with a tentative D call TRBD1 (6 bases). The germline gives CDR1 SQVTM, CDR2 ANQGSEA. The CDR3 sequence is 13 residues long. The ends were cut back, 7 bases at V and 9 bases at J, with 19 bases in the middle. CDR3 DNA: TGCAGCGCAGAAACCTACAGGGAACGTGAGCAGTTCTTC. It codes for CSAETYREREQFF.

The V gene is TRBV28, the J gene TRBJ1-2, with 9 bases matching TRBD1. CDR3 length: 14 residues. Germline CDR1 MDHEN, CDR2 SYDVKM. V dropped 4 bases and J dropped 2; count of bases not matched to a gene: 2. The CDR3 nucleotides are TGTGCCAGCAGTTCCGGGACAGGGAACTATGGCTACACCTTC. This translates into CASSSGTGNYGYTF.

This clone was detected a few times. This chain uses TRBV18 with TRBJ2-5, with 11 bases identical to TRBD2. Per the germline V gene, CDR1 is KGHSH and CDR2 is LQKENI. The CDR3 is made up of 16 amino acids. The V and J ends lost 1 base and 2 bases, in that order; junction bases with no gene match: 3. CDR3 loop: CASSPLAGGLQETQYF. Written as DNA, the CDR3 is TGTGCCAGCTCACCACTAGCGGGAGGGCTACAAGAGACCCAGTACTTC.

The rearrangement links TRBV10-3 to TRBJ1-2; the match to TRBD1 covers 7 bases. V was clipped by 4 bases and J by 7 bases; unmatched bases: 6. Germline V gene sequence: CDR1 ENHRY, CDR2 SYGVKD. The length of the CDR3 is 13 residues. CDR3 amino acids: CAISGGQSFGYTF. The CDR3 region has the DNA TGTGCCATCAGTGGGGGACAGTCCTTTGGCTACACCTTC.

This clone has more than one count but fewer than ten. The V gene is TRBV3-1 (or the pseudogene TRBV3-2), the J gene TRBJ2-3; 7 bases align to TRBD2. Per germline, CDR1 LGHDT and CDR2 YNNKEL (reference sequence). The CDR3 spans 16 residues. Germline trimming cut 1 base from V and 3 bases from J; bases unmatched to any gene: 7. CDR3 nucleotides: TGTGCCAGCAGCCAAGCAAGCGGGAAGGATACAGATACGCAGTATTTT. It is translated as CASSQASGKDTDTQYF.

There are a few counts of this clone. J is TRBJ2-5 and V is TRBV11-2; 7 positions agree with TRBD1. The CDR3 contains 15 residues. The junction had 7 bases not matched to a gene; V was cut back by 1 base and J by 5 bases. The V gene's germline CDR1 is SGHAT and CDR2 FQNNGV. The CDR3 bases are TGTGCCAGCAGCTTAGTCGCAGGGGGATGGGAGACCCAGTACTTC. Translated: CASSLVAGGWETQYF.

V and J are TRBV7-9 and TRBJ2-1; the match to TRBD2 covers 8 bases. J gave up 4 bases and V 0 bases, and 2 bases lay outside the gene matches. Per the germline V gene, CDR1 is SEHNR and CDR2 is FQNEAQ (reference sequence). The CDR3 consists of 15 residues. CDR3 DNA: TGTGCCAGCAGCTTAGCAGCGGGAGAGTACAATGAGCAGTTCTTC. Amino acid sequence: CASSLAAGEYNEQFF.

In its sample, this clone was seen once. This sequence joins TRBV6-6 and TRBJ1-1, with D hard to call. CDR3 size: 14 residues. From germline, CDR1 is MNHNY and CDR2 SVGAGI (reference sequence). Trimming took 2 bases from V and 1 from J, leaving 8 bases between them. This chain's CDR3 is CASSYRVTNTEAFF. The CDR3 DNA reads TGTGCCAGCAGTTACAGGGTAACGAACACTGAAGCTTTCTTT.

J is TRBJ1-1 and V is TRBV7-2; no firm D call. The V end lost 5 bases, the J end lost 10 bases, and 11 bases lay between the germline ends. CDR1 and CDR2 (germline): SGHTA, FQGNSA. The CDR3 contains 11 residues. In nucleotides, the CDR3 is TGTGCCAGCAGCGTAGGAGTACGAGCTTTCTTT. Translated, it gives CASSVGVRAFF.

V is TRBV6-1 and J is TRBJ1-5; D is perhaps TRBD1 (5 bases). The CDR3 spans 13 residues. Trimming pared 0 bases from V and 10 bases from J, leaving 10 bases between. From germline, CDR1 is MNHNS and CDR2 SASEGT. CDR3 protein: CASSEASGGPQHF. The CDR3 DNA is TGTGCCAGCAGTGAAGCGAGCGGGGGTCCCCAGCATTTT.

The genes are TRBV6-6 and TRBJ1-2, with 11 bases fitting TRBD1. The CDR3 totals 15 residues. The junction had 11 bases not matched to a gene; V was cut back by 6 bases and J by 8 bases. Germline CDR1 is MNHNY and CDR2 is SVGAGI (reference sequence). This chain's CDR3 is CASSPPRDRGLGYTF. The DNA for the CDR3 is TGTGCCAGCAGCCCGCCGAGGGACAGGGGGTTAGGCTACACCTTC.

This chain joins TRBV18 and TRBJ2-6; D may be TRBD2 (6 bases). Deletions cut 3 bases from V and 0 bases from J, with 9 bases between. Germline CDR1 reads KGHSH; CDR2 reads LQKENI. This CDR3 comprises 16 residues. CDR3 residues: CASSPGGISGANVLTF. CDR3 in DNA: TGTGCCAGCTCACCGGGAGGAATCTCTGGGGCCAACGTCCTGACTTTC.

The rearrangement joins TRBV7-9 to TRBJ2-7; 10 positions match TRBD2. CDR3 length: 19 amino acids. V lost 0 bases and J lost 2; bases outside the gene matches: 13. In germline, CDR1 is SEHNR, CDR2 FQNEAQ (reference sequence). This CDR3 reads CASSLAALAGGGGTYEQYF. The CDR3 coding sequence is TGTGCCAGCAGCTTAGCCGCGTTAGCGGGAGGTGGGGGGACCTACGAGCAGTACTTC.

CDR3 sequence: CASSLKSGLRETQYF. CDR3 nucleotides: TGTGCCAGCAGCCTGAAATCGGGACTTCGGGAGACCCAGTACTTC. This chain links TRBV13 with TRBJ2-5, with D possibly TRBD2 on 6 matching bases. The germline V gene has CDR1 PRHDT and CDR2 FYEKMQ (reference sequence). V shed 5 bases and J shed 5 bases, with 18 bases lying between them. The CDR3 length is 15 residues.

The chain couples TRBV7-9 to TRBJ2-6; the D gene is possibly TRBD1 (7 bases). The CDR3 loop spans 17 amino acids. V shed 3 bases and J shed 1 base, with 13 bases lying between them. Germline assignment: CDR1 SEHNR and CDR2 FQNEAQ (reference sequence). This CDR3 is CASSLGGQWSGANVLTF. The DNA of the CDR3 is TGTGCCAGCAGCTTGGGGGGACAGTGGTCTGGGGCCAACGTCCTGACTTTC.

This clone counts as medium-sized. This chain uses TRBV7-9 with TRBJ2-1, with a weak D call TRBD2 (6 bases). V was pared by 6 bases and J by 5 bases, with 11 bases between. Germline V gene lookup returns CDR1 SEHNR and CDR2 FQNEAQ (reference sequence). The CDR3 spans 13 residues. This chain's CDR3 is CASSSGANNEQFF. CDR3 sequence (DNA): TGTGCCAGCAGTAGCGGAGCCAACAATGAGCAGTTCTTC.

The chain couples TRBV24-1 to TRBJ2-5, with 7 nucleotides matching TRBD1. The germline CDR1 and CDR2 sequences are KGHDR and SFDVKD. This CDR3 has 16 amino acids. V shed 3 bases, J shed 5 bases, and the junction held 11 bases outside the gene matches. CDR3 coding DNA: TGTGCCACCAGTGATCCTCGACCGGGACAGAGGGAGACCCAGTACTTC. Encoded protein: CATSDPRPGQRETQYF.

This sequence joins TRBV5-1 and TRBJ1-1; weak D call: TRBD1 (5 bases). V was trimmed by 2 bases and J by 3 bases, leaving 11 bases between them. This CDR3 spans 14 amino acids. CDR1 and CDR2 (germline): SGHRS, YFSETQ. DNA of the CDR3: TGCGCCAGCAGCTTACAGGCGGAGGACACTGAAGCTTTCTTT. It yields the protein CASSLQAEDTEAFF.

This rearrangement joins TRBV2 to TRBJ2-1; D possibly matches TRBD1 or TRBD2 (6 bases each). Germline-derived CDR1 and CDR2 are SNHLY and FYNNEI. The germline V and J ends were trimmed by 10 bases and 6 bases, with 19 bases remaining between them. The CDR3 has 14 residues. The chain's CDR3 is CATSRGANINEQFF. CDR3 in DNA: TGTGCCACCTCGAGGGGGGCTAACATCAATGAGCAGTTCTTC.

V is TRBV30 and J is TRBJ2-7; no clear D gene. Germline V lookup: CDR1 GTSNPN, CDR2 SVGIG (reference sequence). V was trimmed by 0 bases and J by 7 bases, leaving 13 bases between them. The CDR3 consists of 13 residues. The CDR3 DNA sequence: TGTGCCTGGAGTGTACAAGGCGTCTCGGAGCAGTACTTC. It codes for CAWSVQGVSEQYF.

The genes are TRBV20-1 and TRBJ2-1, with TRBD2 identical over 12 bases. CDR3 length: 14 residues. From germline, CDR1 is DFQATT and CDR2 SNEGSKA (reference sequence). The V gene end was trimmed by 3 bases and the J gene end by 7 bases; junction bases not matched to a gene: 4. The CDR3 DNA reads as TGCAGTGCTAGTTGGACTAGCGGGAAAAATGAGCAGTTCTTC. It specifies CSASWTSGKNEQFF.

J is TRBJ1-6 and V is TRBV28; D is uncertain. The CDR3 has 13 residues. Germline V gives CDR1 MDHEN, CDR2 SYDVKM. V was pared by 1 base and J by 12 bases, with 10 bases between. The CDR3 nucleotides are TGTGCCAGCAGTTTATTGTACTCTAAACCCCTCCACTTT. Translated, it gives CASSLLYSKPLHF.

The rearrangement uses TRBV9 and TRBJ2-1, with 9 bases identical to TRBD2. CDR1 and CDR2 from the germline V gene are SGDLS and YYNGEE. V gave up 0 bases and J gave up 2 bases; unmatched junction bases: 0. The CDR3 length is 15 residues. The CDR3 region is CASSVGGRAYNEQFF. Here the CDR3 DNA reads TGTGCCAGCAGCGTAGGCGGGAGGGCCTACAATGAGCAGTTCTTC.

The chain has TRBV29-1 and TRBJ2-3; D possibly matches TRBD1 or TRBD2 (5 bases each). V dropped 2 bases and J dropped 2 bases, with 11 bases sitting between them. Germline loops: CDR1 SQVTM, CDR2 ANQGSEA. CDR3 length equals 14 residues. The CDR3 loop reads CSVEWGGYTDTQYF. CDR3 nucleotide sequence: TGCAGCGTTGAATGGGGCGGGTACACAGATACGCAGTATTTT.

The genes are TRBV29-1 and TRBJ2-3; TRBD1 agrees at 10 bases. Germline CDR1 is SQVTM and CDR2 is ANQGSEA. The CDR3 loop spans 15 amino acids. The trim removed 7 bases at V and 3 bases at J, leaving 10 bases unmatched. CDR3: CSAIGGDRGTDTQYF. As DNA, the CDR3 is TGCAGCGCTATAGGAGGGGACAGGGGAACAGATACGCAGTATTTT.

V and J are TRBV2 and TRBJ1-5; D is possibly TRBD1 (5 bases). Between the trimmed V and J ends, which lost 0 bases and 7 bases, there was a span of 13 bases. Germline lookup yields CDR1 SNHLY and CDR2 FYNNEI. The CDR3 consists of 15 residues. The CDR3 coding sequence is TGTGCCAGCAGTGAAGCCGGCAGGGACCTACAGCCCCAGCATTTT. Its protein product is CASSEAGRDLQPQHF.

This clone was recorded only once. This chain joins TRBV28 and TRBJ2-7; D tentatively fits TRBD1 or TRBD2 (6 bases each). The CDR3 loop spans 13 amino acids. V shed 6 bases and J shed 3 bases, with 12 bases lying between them. In germline, CDR1 is MDHEN, CDR2 SYDVKM. DNA for the CDR3: TGTGCCAGCAGGGGGGGACAACTCTACGAGCAGTACTTC. Its translation is CASRGGQLYEQYF.